This T cell receptor beta chain emerged from a study of identical twins (dated by TCRdb to about 2016). Describing the broader study: To test whether fetal clonotypes persist, the study used deep sequencing on TCR alpha and beta repertoires from monozygotic twins, unrelated adults of various ages, and cord blood. To rule out contamination, the twin experiments were replicated at different times with different library preparation protocols.

Libraries came from 5' RACE. TCRdb lists the instrument as Illumina HiSeq 2000. A universal primer binding site was added through template switching, and the final cDNA carried a unique molecular identifier so that TCR cDNA molecules could be counted accurately. Specific primers in the conserved constant-segment region were used to synthesize first-strand cDNA for the TCR alpha and beta chains. To control for contamination, every cDNA library was double barcoded, receiving both a SMART-Mk sample barcode and Illumina barcodes. TruSeq adapter sequences and Illumina sample barcodes were added in two successive PCR steps. TCR alpha and beta cDNA libraries were sequenced on the Illumina HiSeq platform with custom primers. As for the authors' bioinformatics: Unique molecular identifiers were extracted from raw reads with MiGEC, and CDR3 positions were determined with MiXCR. Recombination models were inferred per individual with the repgenHMM and IGoR tools using an EM algorithm. The analysis of shared clonotypes was done with the tcR package in R, with sharing normalized by the product of cloneset sizes. To study raw recombination without the effects of thymic and clonal selection, out-of-frame nonproductive sequences were analyzed. The public sequencing data were trimmed at Q25 with fastp and processed into clonotypes with MiXCR by TCRdb, which kept only in-frame beta chains. Identical CDR3 proteins give one entry, which carries the most common genes and DNA. None of the V and J calls come from the authors' own analysis; TCRdb made them. Present in this sample are 400,000 to 500,000 distinct CDR3 sequences, 13% to 15% of which were seen just once. Jointly, the top ten make up approximately 1% of the sample.

Points on this clonotype: Which antigen it targets is not known. Within one base of it there is no much larger clone, and no base qualities were kept.

Beyond this particular receptor, the publication reports: Because the same donors could not be followed over many years, the conclusions depended on cross-sectional statistical analysis. Compared with coincidental sharing between unrelated individuals, out-of-frame TCR alpha sequences shared between twins showed an excess of sequences with low generation probability. In monozygotic twins, out-of-frame TCR alpha sharing was systematically underestimated by recombination models, although the models agreed with sharing between unrelated individuals. Excess twin sharing in beta out-of-frame sequences was weaker because fewer shared sequences lowered the signal-to-noise ratio. Fewer insertions were carried by abundant cord blood beta clonotypes; a weaker similar trend was observed in young adult naive repertoires, while no such trend was observed in memory repertoires. Zero-insertion analyses could be partly confounded by invariant T cells such as MAIT and iNKT, although diverse VJ usage argued against such confounding for most clonotypes.

V ends up 5 bases short and J 4 bases short, with an unmatched junction base count of 14. The CDR3 starts with the cysteine, ends with the phenylalanine, and has 17 residues. Of all the DNA, just the CDR3 is kept, 51 bases in frame from base 1. The CDR1 and CDR2 encoded by the germline V gene (reference sequence) are PRHDT and FYEKMQ. All donors were healthy Caucasians. Three pairs of female monozygotic twins, all aged 18 to 29 years, were included in the twin cohort. Positive isolation kits from Invitrogen were used to isolate CD4+ and CD8+ T cell populations. The same data also went into a second study, on yellow fever vaccine responses in identical twins. Drawing on the second study: According to the authors, the vaccine-induced T cell response in identical twins seemed to be partly convergent and partly specific to each individual. The study precisely tracked vaccine-responding T cell clones in identical twins.

The chain couples TRBV13 to TRBJ1-1; TRBD1 lines up with 9 middle nucleotides. This TCR came from a young woman in good health. Sequencing input: CD4+ T cells sorted from blood. Read as DNA, the sequence is TGTGCCAGCAGCCTCAGGGAACCGGGACAGGGTTCCACTGAAGCTTTCTTT. The translation is CASSLREPGQGSTEAFF.